This paragraph covers one T cell receptor (beta chain) sequence. The data were produced by immunoSEQ multiplex PCR, yet TCRdb's version contains in-frame clones alone and is incomplete. Here the sample spans a few hundred thousand clones, 80% to 90% being singletons. Germline V gene lookup returns CDR1 SGHNT and CDR2 YYREEE (reference sequence). V dropped 0 bases and J dropped 3 bases, with 9 bases sitting between them. This CDR3 spans 14 amino acids. The data stem from a study of blood T cell repertoires in COVID-19. Study information: Acute and convalescent COVID-19 samples came from the United States, Italy and Spain.

The material sequenced was peripheral blood. The chain couples TRBV5-4 to TRBJ2-5, with a tentative D call TRBD1 (5 bases). This TCR came from a woman aged 50 to 60 with acute or convalescent COVID-19. The DNA of the CDR3 is TGTGCCAGCAGCTTGGCGTCCAGGGAAGAGACCCAGTACTTC. Residues: CASSLASREETQYF.